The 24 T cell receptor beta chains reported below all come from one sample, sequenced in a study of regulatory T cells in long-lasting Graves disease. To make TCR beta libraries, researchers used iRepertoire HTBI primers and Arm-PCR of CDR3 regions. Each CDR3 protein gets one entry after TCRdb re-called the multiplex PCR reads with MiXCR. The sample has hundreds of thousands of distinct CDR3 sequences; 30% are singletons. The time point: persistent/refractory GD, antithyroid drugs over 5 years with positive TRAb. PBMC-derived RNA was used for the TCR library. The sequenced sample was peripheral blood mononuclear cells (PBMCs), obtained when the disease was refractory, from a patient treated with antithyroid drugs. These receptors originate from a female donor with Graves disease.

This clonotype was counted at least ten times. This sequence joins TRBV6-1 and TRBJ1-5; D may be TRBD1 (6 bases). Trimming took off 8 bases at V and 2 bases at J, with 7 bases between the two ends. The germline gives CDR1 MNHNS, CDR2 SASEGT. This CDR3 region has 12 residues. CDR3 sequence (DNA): TGTGCCAGCCGGACAGGCAATCAGCCCCAGCATTTT. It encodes CASRTGNQPQHF.

The CDR3 spells CASKRTGLYEQYF. The CDR3 DNA reads TGTGCCAGCAAGCGGACAGGCCTTTACGAGCAGTACTTC. The V and J genes are TRBV12-3 or TRBV12-4 and TRBJ2-7, with TRBD1 matching over 7 bases. The ends lost 7 bases at V and 4 bases at J; junction bases unmatched: 7. The CDR3 loop spans 13 amino acids.

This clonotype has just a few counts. The CDR3 sequence is CASQRTSGNTIYF. CDR3 coding DNA: TGTGCCAGCCAAAGAACCTCTGGAAACACCATATATTTT. The chain recombines TRBV6-1 with TRBJ1-3; the D is unclear. The CDR3 is made up of 13 amino acids. V gave up 8 bases and J gave up 0 bases, with 8 bases separating them. Germline V lookup: CDR1 MNHNS, CDR2 SASEGT.

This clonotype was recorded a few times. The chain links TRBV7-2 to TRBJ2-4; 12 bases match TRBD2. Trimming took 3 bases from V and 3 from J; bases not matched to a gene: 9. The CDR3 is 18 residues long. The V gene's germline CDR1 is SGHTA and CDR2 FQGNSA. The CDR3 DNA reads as TGTGCCAGCAGCTTCCTTAGGACTAGCGGGATAGGCAAAAACATTCAGTACTTC. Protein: CASSFLRTSGIGKNIQYF. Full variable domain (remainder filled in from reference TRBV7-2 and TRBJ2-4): GAGVSQSPSNKVTEKGKDVELRCDPISGHTALYWYRQSLGQGLEFLIYFQGNSAPDKSGLPSDRFSAERTGGSVSTLTIQRTQQEDSAVYLCASSFLRTSGIGKNIQYFGAGTRLSVL.

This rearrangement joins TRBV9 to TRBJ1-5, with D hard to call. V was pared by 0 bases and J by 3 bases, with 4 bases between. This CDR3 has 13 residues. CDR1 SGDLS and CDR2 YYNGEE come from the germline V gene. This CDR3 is CASSVGYNQPQHF. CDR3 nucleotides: TGTGCCAGCAGCGTAGGGTACAATCAGCCCCAGCATTTT.

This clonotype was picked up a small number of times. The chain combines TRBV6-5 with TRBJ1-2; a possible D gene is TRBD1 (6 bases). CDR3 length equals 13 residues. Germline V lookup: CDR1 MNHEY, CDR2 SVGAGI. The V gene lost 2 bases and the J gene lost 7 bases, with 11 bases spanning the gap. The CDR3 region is CASSYAGHGGYTF. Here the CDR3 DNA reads TGTGCCAGCAGTTACGCGGGACATGGTGGCTACACCTTC.

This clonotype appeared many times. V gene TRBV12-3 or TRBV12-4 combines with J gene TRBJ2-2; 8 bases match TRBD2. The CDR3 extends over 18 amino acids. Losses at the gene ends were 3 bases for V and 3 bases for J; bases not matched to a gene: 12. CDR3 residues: CASSLRSSGHFDTGELFF. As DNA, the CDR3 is TGTGCCAGCAGTTTGCGGTCTAGCGGGCACTTCGACACCGGGGAGCTGTTTTTT.

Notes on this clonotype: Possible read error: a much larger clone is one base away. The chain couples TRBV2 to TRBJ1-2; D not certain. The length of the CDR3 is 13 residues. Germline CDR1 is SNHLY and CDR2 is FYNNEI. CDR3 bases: TGTGCCAGCAGTGACCCCGGGGAGGCTGGCCACACCTTC. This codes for CASSDPGEAGHTF. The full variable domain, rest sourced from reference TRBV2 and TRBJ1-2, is EPEVTQTPSHQVTQMGQEVILRCVPISNHLYFYWYRQILGQKVEFLVSFYNNEISEKSEIFDDQFSVERPDGSNFTLKIRSTKLEDSAMYFCASSDPGEAGHTFGSGTRLTVV.

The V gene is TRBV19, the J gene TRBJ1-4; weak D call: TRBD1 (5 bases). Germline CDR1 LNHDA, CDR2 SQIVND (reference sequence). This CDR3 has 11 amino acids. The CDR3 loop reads CGTRAKEKLFF. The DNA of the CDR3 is TGTGGGACAAGGGCAAAGGAAAAACTGTTTTTT.

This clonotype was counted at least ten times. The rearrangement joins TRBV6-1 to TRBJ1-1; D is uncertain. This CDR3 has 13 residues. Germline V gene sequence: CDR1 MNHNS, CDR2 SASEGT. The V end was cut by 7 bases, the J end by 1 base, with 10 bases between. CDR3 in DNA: TGTGCCAGCAACCGGGGATCGAACACTGAAGCTTTCTTT. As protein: CASNRGSNTEAFF.

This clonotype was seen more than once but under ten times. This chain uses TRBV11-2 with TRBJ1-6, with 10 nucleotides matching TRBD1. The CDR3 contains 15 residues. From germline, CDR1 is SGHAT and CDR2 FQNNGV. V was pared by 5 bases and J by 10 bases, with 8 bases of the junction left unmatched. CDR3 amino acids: CASSLRTGGKSPLHF. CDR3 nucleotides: TGTGCCAGCAGCCTCCGGACAGGGGGGAAATCACCCCTCCACTTT.

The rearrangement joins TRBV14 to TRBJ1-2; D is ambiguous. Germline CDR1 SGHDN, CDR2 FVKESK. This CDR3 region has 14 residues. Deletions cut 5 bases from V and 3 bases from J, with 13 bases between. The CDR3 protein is CASSVGGSDYGYTF. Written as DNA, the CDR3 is TGTGCCAGCAGCGTAGGAGGGTCGGACTATGGCTACACCTTC.

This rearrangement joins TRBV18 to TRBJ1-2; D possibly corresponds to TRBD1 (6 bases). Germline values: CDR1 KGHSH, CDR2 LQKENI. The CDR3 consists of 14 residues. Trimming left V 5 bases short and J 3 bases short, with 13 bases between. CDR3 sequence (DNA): TGTGCCAGCTCATATCCACAGGGACACTATGGCTACACCTTC. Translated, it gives CASSYPQGHYGYTF. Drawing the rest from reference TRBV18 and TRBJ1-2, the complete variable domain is NAGVMQNPRHLVRRRGQEARLRCSPMKGHSHVYWYRQLPEEGLKFMVYLQKENIIDESGMPKERFSAEFPKEGPSILRIQQVVRGDSAAYFCASSYPQGHYGYTFGSGTRLTVV.

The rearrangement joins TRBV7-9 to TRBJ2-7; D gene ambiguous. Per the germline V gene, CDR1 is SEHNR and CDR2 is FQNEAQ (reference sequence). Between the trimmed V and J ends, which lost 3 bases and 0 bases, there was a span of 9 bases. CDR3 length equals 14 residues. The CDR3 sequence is CASSFGASSYEQYF. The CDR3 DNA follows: TGTGCCAGCAGCTTCGGCGCCAGCTCCTACGAGCAGTACTTC.

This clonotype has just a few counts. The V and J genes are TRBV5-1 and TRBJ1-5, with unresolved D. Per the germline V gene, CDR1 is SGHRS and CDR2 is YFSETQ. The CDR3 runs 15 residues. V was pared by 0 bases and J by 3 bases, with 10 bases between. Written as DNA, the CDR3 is TGCGCCAGCAGCTTGGGGTCACACCCCAATCAGCCCCAGCATTTT. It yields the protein CASSLGSHPNQPQHF. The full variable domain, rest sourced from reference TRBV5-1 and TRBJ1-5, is KAGVTQTPRYLIKTRGQQVTLSCSPISGHRSVSWYQQTPGQGLQFLFEYFSETQRNKGNFPGRFSGRQFSNSRSEMNVSTLELGDSALYLCASSLGSHPNQPQHFGDGTRLSIL.

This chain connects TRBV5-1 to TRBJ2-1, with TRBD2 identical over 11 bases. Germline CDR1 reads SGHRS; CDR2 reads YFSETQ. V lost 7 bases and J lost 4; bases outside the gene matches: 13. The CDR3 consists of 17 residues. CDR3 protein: CASGFGASGRQYNEQFF. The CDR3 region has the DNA TGCGCCAGCGGATTTGGGGCTAGCGGGAGGCAATACAATGAGCAGTTCTTC. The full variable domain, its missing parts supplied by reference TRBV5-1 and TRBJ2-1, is KAGVTQTPRYLIKTRGQQVTLSCSPISGHRSVSWYQQTPGQGLQFLFEYFSETQRNKGNFPGRFSGRQFSNSRSEMNVSTLELGDSALYLCASGFGASGRQYNEQFFGPGTRLTVL.

The DNA for the CDR3 is TGCAGTGCCAACGGACAGGGTAGCCCCCAGACACCCCTCCACTTT. Translation gives CSANGQGSPQTPLHF. The rearrangement uses TRBV20-1 and TRBJ1-6; 8 nucleotides agree with TRBD1. CDR3 length equals 15 residues. J gave up 11 bases and V 6 bases, and 15 bases lay outside the gene matches. Germline assignment: CDR1 DFQATT and CDR2 SNEGSKA (reference sequence).

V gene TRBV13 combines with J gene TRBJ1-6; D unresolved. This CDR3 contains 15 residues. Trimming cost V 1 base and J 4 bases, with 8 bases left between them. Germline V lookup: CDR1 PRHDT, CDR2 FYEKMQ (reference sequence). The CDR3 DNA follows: TGTGCCAGCAGCTTAGCCAGCGCATATAATTCACCCCTCCACTTT. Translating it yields CASSLASAYNSPLHF.

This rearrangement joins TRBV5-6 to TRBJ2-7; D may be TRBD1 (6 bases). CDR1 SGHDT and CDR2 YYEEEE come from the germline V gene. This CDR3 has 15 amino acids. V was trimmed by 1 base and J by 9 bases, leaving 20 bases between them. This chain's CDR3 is CASSLKTGTIQGQYF. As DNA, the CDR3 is TGTGCCAGCAGCTTGAAAACCGGGACAATTCAAGGGCAGTACTTC.

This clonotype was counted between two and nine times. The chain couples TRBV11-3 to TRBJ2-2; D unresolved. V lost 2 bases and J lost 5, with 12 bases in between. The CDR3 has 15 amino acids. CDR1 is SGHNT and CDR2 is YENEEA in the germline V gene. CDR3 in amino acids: CASSLSTAATGELFF. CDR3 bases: TGTGCCAGCAGCTTATCCACGGCGGCGACCGGGGAGCTGTTTTTT.

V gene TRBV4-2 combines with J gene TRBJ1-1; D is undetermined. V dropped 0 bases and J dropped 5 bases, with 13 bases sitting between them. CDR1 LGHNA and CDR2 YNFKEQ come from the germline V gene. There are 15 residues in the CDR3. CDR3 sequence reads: CASSQDTSTETEAFF. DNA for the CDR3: TGTGCCAGCAGCCAAGATACATCCACGGAGACTGAAGCTTTCTTT.

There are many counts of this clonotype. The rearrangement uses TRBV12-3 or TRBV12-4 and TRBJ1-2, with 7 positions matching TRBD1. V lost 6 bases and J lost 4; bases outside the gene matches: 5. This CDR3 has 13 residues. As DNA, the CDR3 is TGTGCCAGCAGATCCACAGGGGTCTATGGCTACACCTTC. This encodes CASRSTGVYGYTF.

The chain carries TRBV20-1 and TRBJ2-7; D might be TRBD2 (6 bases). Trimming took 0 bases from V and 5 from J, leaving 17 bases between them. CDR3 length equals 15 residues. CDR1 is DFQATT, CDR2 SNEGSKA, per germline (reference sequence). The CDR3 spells CSARDPWGESDEQYF. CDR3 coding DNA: TGCAGTGCTAGAGACCCCTGGGGGGAATCGGACGAGCAGTACTTC.

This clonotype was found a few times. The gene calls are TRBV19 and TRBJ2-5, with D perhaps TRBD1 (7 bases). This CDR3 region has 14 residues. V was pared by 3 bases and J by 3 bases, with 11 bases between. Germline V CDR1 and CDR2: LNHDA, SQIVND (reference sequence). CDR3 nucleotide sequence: TGTGCCAGTAGTATGGAGGGGGCCGAAGAGACCCAGTACTTC. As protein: CASSMEGAEETQYF.